This TCR beta chain is drawn from a study of human T cells and chemical hapten exposure (dated by TCRdb to about 2021). About the study as a whole: For sensitization, 2% DPC in acetone was applied to a 2 cm by 2 cm area of upper inner arm skin. Patch testing was done on the upper back using Finn chambers containing 0.01% DPC, and results were scored after 6 days according to International Contact Dermatitis Research Group standards. This study followed changes in the peripheral blood TCR repertoire in vivo during primary and secondary sensitization of alopecia patients to the hapten diphenylcyclopropenone (DPC). Throughout the roughly 23-week study period, patients were also given weekly therapeutic DPC doses on the scalp. Blood for TCR sequencing was provided by twenty-nine alopecia patients at one to four time points (pre-sensitization, 2, 6 and 24 weeks). Libraries were combined into a pool for sequencing, and differences in TCR yield between samples came mainly from small differences in library volumes within the pool. Alopecia areata with under or over 50% scalp involvement, alopecia totalis and alopecia universalis were represented in the patient cohort, which was mostly female. Blood samples were taken from patients before sensitization (week 0) and then at 2, 6 and about 24 weeks after DPC sensitization. The study at large found these results: No change with DPC sensitization was found in the number of TCRs above 1 in 1000 frequency, and no evidence of global repertoire structure alterations was found. All patients had alopecia, a presumed autoimmune disease, so their immune response might differ from that of healthy individuals. Expanded TCRs formed significantly more large CDR3 similarity clusters than pre-sensitization or healthy control sets, consistent with antigen-driven responses. Repeated subsampling changed both the strength of the expansion versus patch-test correlation and the threshold at which that correlation became significant. A positive correlation was found between the number of PT1 expanded TCRs and patch test score, with significance reached at thresholds 8, 16 and 32 but not 4.

This clonotype appeared a few times. Its specific antigen is unknown. No quality values exist for individual bases; no much larger clone is one base distant. The sample's time point label, decoded: patch test 3, about 24 weeks after DPC sensitization. The treatment or condition label here, explained by the study, means: therapeutic diphenylcyclopropenone sensitization with weekly scalp DPC. At every patch-test visit, the blood draw took place before the patch test was put on. Patients were eligible if aged 18 to 70, diagnosed with alopecia and judged suitable for DPC therapy, and pregnant patients were excluded. Total RNA was isolated from unfractionated whole blood collected in Tempus Blood RNA tubes. The CDR3 covers 15 residues, taking in both the cysteine and the phenylalanine. Solely the CDR3 DNA is kept, with 45 bases framed from the first base. V was cut back by 5 bases and J by 5 bases, leaving a gap of 16 bases between them. The germline V gene (reference sequence) gives CDR1 as DFQATT and CDR2 as SNEGSKA.

Library method: RACE. The listed sequencing device is NextSeq 500. During library preparation, unique molecular identifiers were attached to individual cDNA molecules so that TCRs could be counted quantitatively and reproducibly. Both TCR alpha and TCR beta chains were sequenced from each blood RNA sample. Concerning the study's data processing: Samples had a median of approximately 96,000 TCRs, with a range from roughly 23,224 to 700,000. The Decombinator software suite was used to annotate V, J and CDR3 in the TCR reads. Every sample was subsampled to the same number of TCRs (28,000) for the PS versus PT1 abundance plots. TCRs were defined as expanded if absent before sensitization and observed at least eight times at the 2-week time point. In TCRdb, the public reads were trimmed at Q25 with fastp and aligned with MiXCR, with productive beta chains retained. Merged by CDR3 protein, the rows form single entries marked with the most common genes and DNA. V and J calls and clone size were set by TCRdb, not the authors. The sample yields 180,000 or so distinct CDR3 sequences; about 25% were counted once. Roughly 2.5% of the sample is in the top ten clones.

This material consisted of whole blood, taken in connection with sensitization to the hapten diphenylcyclopropenone (DPC). The TCR comes from a woman aged 40 to 50 with alopecia areata. Some clones in this sample may be carry-over from other donors' samples. The chain couples TRBV20-1 to TRBJ1-6; no D gene call is confident. Here the CDR3 is given as CSAPDSDGHNSPLHF. The nucleotides are TGCAGTGCTCCTGACTCAGACGGCCATAATTCACCCCTCCACTTT.